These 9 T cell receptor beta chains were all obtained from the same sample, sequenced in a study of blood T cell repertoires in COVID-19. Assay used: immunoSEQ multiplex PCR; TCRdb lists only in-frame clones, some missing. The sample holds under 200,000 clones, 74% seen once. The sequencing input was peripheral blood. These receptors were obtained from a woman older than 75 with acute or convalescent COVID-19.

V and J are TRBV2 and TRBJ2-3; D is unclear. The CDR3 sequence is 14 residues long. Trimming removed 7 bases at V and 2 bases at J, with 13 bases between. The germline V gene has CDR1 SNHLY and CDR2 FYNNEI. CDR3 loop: CASTAVSDTDTQYF. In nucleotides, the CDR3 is TGTGCCAGCACGGCCGTCAGCGACACAGATACGCAGTATTTT.

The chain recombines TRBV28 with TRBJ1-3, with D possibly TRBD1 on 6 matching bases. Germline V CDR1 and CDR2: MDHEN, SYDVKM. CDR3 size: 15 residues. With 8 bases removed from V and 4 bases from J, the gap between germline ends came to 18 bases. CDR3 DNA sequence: TGTGCCAGCGGCCTATCCAGGGGCTCCGGAAACACCATATATTTT. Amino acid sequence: CASGLSRGSGNTIYF.

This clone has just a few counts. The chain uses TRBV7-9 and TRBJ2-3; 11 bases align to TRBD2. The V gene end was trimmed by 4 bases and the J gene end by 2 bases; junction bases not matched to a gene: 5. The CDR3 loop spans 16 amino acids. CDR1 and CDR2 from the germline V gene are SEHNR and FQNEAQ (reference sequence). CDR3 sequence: CASSSLAGGITDTQYF. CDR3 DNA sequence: TGTGCCAGCAGCTCTTTAGCGGGAGGGATCACAGATACGCAGTATTTT.

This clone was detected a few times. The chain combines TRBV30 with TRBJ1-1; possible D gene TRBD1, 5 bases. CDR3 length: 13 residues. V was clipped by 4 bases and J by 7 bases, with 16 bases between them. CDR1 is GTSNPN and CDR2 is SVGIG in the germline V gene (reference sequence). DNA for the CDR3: TGTGCCTGGAAAAAGGGGTCGGAGGGTGAAGCTTTCTTT. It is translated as CAWKKGSEGEAFF.

CDR3 DNA sequence: TGTGCCAGCAGCCCCATTTTGAACACTGAAGCTTTCTTT. It is translated as CASSPILNTEAFF. The rearrangement uses TRBV7-8 and TRBJ1-1; D gene uncertain. This CDR3 is 13 amino acids long. Between the trimmed V and J ends, which lost 5 bases and 0 bases, there was a span of 7 bases. The V gene's germline CDR1 is SGHVS and CDR2 FQNEAQ.

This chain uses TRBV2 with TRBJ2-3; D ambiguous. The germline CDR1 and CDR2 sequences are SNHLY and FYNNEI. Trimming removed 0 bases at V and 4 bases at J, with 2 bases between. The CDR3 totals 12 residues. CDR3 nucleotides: TGTGCCAGCAGTGAAGCCGCAGATACGCAGTATTTT. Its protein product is CASSEAADTQYF.

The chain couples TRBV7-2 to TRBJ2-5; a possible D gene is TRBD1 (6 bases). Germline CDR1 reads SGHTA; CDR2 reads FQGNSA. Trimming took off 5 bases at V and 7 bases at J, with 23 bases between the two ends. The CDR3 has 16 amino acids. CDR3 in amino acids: CASSPLSGGGGWTQYF. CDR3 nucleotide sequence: TGTGCCAGCAGCCCCCTATCGGGTGGGGGCGGGTGGACCCAGTACTTC.

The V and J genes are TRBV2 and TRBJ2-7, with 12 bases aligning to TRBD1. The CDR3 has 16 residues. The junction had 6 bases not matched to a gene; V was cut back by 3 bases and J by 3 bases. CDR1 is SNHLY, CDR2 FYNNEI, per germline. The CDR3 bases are TGTGCCAGCAGTGAGGTAGGGACAGGGGGCCTCTACGAGCAGTACTTC. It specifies CASSEVGTGGLYEQYF.

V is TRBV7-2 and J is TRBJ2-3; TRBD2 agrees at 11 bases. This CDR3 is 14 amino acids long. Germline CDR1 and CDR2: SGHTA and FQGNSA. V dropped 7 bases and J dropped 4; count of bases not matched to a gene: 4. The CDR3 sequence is CASTQGLAADTQYF. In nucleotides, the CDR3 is TGTGCCAGCACCCAGGGACTAGCGGCAGATACGCAGTATTTT.